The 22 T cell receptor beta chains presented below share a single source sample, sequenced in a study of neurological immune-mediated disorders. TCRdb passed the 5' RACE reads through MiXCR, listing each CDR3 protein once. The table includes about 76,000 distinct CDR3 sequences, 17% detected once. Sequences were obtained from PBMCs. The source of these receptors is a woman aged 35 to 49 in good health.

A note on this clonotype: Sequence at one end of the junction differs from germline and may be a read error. The CDR3 here is CASSLAPIDTGELFF. The CDR3 nucleotides read TGCGCCAGCAGCTTGGCCCCCATCGACACAGGGGAGCTGTTTTTT. The V and J genes are TRBV5-1 and TRBJ2-2, with D hard to call. The CDR3 sequence is 15 residues long. Germline lookup yields CDR1 SGHRS and CDR2 YFSETQ.

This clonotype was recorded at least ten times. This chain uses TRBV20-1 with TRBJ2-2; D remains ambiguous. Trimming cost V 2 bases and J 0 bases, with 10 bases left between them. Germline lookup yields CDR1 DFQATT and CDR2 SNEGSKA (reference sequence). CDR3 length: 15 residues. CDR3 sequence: CSARQSFANTGELFF. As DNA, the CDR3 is TGCAGTGCTAGACAGTCATTCGCGAACACCGGGGAGCTGTTTTTT.

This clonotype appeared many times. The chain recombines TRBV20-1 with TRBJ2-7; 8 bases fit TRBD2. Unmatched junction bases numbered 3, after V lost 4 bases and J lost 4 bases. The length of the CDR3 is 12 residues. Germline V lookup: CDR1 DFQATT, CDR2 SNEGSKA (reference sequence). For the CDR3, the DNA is TGCAGTGCTAAGCGGGGGTCGTACGAGCAGTACGTC. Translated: CSAKRGSYEQYV.

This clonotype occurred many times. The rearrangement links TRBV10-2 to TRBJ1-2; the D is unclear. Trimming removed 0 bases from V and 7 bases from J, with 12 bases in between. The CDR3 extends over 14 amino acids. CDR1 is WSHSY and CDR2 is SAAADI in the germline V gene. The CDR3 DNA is TGCGCCAGCAGTGAGTCGAAAAAGGAGGGTGGCTACACCTTC. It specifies CASSESKKEGGYTF.

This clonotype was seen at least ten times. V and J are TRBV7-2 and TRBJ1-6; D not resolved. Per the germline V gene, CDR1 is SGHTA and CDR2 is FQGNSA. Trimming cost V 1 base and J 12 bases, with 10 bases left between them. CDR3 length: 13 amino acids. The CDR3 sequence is CASSLVAGEPLHF. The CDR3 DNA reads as TGTGCCAGCAGCTTAGTGGCCGGAGAACCCCTCCACTTT.

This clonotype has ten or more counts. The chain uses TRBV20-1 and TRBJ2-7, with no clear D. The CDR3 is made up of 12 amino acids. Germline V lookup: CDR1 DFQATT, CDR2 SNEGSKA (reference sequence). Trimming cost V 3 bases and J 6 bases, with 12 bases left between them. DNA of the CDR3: TGCAGTGCTAGTCCCGATCCCACCGAGCAGTACGTC. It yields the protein CSASPDPTEQYV.

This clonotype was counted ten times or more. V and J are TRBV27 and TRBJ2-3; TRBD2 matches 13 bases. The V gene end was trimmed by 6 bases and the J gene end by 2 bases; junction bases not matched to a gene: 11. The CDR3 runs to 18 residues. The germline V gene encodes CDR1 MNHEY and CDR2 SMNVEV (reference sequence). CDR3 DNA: TGTGCCAGCAGACCCGGGACTAGCGGGGCCCTCCTCACAGATACGCAGTATTTT. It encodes CASRPGTSGALLTDTQYF.

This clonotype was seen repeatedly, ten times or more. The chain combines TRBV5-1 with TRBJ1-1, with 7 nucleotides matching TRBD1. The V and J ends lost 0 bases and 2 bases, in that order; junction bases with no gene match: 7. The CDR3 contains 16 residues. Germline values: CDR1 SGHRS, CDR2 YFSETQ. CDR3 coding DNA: TGCGCCAGCAGCTTGGACAGGGGCACAGGTAACACTGAAGCTTTCTTT. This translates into CASSLDRGTGNTEAFF.

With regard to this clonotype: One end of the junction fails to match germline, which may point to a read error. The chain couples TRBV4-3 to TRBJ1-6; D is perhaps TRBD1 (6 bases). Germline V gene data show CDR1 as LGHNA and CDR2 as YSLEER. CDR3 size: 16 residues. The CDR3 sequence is CASSQDINREDGPLHF. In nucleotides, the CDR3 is TGCGCCAGCAGCCAAGATATCAACAGGGAGGATGGACCCCTGCACTTT.

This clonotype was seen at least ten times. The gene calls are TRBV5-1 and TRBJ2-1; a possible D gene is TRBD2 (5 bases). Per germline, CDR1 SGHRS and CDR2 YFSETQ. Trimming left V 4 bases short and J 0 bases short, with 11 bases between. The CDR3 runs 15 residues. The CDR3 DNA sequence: TGCGCCAGCAGCGATACGGGGAACTCCTACAATGAGCAGTTCTTC. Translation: CASSDTGNSYNEQFF.

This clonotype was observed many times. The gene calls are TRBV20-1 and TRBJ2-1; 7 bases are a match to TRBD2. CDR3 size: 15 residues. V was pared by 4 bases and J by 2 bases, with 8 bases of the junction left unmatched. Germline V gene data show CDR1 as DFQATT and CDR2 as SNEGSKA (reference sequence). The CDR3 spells CSATGGPQTYNEQFF. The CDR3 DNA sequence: TGCAGTGCTACGGGGGGACCTCAAACCTACAATGAGCAGTTCTTC.

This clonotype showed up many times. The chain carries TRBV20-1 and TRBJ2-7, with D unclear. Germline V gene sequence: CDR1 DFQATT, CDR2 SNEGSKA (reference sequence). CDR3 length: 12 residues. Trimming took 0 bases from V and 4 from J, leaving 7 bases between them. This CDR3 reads CSARDWHYEQYF. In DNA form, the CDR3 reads TGCAGTGCTAGAGATTGGCATTACGAGCAGTACTTC.

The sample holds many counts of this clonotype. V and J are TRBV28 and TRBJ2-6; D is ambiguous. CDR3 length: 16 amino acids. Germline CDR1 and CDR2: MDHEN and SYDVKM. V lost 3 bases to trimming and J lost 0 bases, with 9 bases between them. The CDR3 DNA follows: TGTGCCAGCAGTTTCTTGGTCTACTCTGGGGCCAACGTCCTGACTTTC. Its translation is CASSFLVYSGANVLTF.

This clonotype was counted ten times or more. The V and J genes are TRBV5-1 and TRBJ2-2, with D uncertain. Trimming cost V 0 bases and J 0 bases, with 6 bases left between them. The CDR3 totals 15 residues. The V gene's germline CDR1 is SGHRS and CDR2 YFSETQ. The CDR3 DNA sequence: TGCGCCAGCAGCTTGGGCAATGCGAACACCGGGGAGCTGTTTTTT. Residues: CASSLGNANTGELFF.

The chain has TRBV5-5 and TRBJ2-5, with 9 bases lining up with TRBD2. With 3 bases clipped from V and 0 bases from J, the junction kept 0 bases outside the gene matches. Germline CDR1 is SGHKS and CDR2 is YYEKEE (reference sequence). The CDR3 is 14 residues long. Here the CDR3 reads CASSSSGNQETQYF. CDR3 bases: TGTGCCAGCAGCTCTAGCGGGAACCAAGAGACCCAGTACTTC.

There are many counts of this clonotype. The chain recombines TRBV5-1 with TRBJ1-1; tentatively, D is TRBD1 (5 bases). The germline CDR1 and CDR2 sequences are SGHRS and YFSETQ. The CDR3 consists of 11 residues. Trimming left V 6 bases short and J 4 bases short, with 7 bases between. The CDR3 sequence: CASTQGTEAFF. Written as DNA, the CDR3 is TGCGCCAGCACCCAGGGCACTGAAGCTTTCTTT.

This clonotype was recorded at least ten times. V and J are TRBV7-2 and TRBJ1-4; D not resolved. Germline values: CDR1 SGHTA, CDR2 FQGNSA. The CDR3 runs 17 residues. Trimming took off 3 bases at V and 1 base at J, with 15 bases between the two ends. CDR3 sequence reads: CASSFKPGWRTNEKLFF. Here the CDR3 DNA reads TGTGCCAGCAGCTTTAAGCCAGGTTGGAGAACTAATGAAAAACTGTTTTTT. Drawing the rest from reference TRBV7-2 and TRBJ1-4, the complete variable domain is GAGVSQSPSNKVTEKGKDVELRCDPISGHTALYWYRQSLGQGLEFLIYFQGNSAPDKSGLPSDRFSAERTGGSVSTLTIQRTQQEDSAVYLCASSFKPGWRTNEKLFFGSGTQLSVL.

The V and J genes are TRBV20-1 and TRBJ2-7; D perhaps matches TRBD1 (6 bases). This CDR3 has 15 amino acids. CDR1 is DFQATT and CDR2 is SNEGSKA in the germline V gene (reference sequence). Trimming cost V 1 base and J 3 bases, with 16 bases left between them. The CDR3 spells CSARGRPGRGYEQYF. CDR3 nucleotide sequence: TGCAGTGCTAGAGGTCGCCCGGGCAGGGGCTACGAGCAGTACTTC.

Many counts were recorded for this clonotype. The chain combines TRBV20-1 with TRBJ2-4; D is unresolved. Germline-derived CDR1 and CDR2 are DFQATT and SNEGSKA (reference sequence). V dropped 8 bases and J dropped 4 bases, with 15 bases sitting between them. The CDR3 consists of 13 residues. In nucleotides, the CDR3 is TGCAGTTGCTACAAGGACGAGAAAAACATTCAGTACTTC. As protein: CSCYKDEKNIQYF.

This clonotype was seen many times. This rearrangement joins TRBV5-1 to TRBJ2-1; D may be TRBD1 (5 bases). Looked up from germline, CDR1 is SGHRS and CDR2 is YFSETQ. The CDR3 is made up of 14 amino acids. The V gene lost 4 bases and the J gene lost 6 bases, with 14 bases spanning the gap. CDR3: CASSVSGQSNEQFF. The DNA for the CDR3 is TGCGCCAGCAGCGTGTCCGGACAATCCAATGAGCAGTTCTTC.

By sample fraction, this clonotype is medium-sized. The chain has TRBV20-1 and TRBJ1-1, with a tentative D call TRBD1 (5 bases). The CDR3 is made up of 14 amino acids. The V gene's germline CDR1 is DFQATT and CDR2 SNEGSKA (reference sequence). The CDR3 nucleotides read TGCTCCCCGGGCGGGCAGACAGTGAACACTGAAGCTTTCTTT. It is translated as CSPGGQTVNTEAFF.

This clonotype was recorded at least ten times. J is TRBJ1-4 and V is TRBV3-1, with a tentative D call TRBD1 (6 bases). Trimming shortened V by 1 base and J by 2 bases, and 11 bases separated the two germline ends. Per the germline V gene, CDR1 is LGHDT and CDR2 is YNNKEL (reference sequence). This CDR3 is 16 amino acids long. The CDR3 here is CASSQGWGLTNEKLFF. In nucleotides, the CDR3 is TGTGCCAGCAGCCAAGGCTGGGGGCTCACTAATGAAAAACTGTTTTTT.